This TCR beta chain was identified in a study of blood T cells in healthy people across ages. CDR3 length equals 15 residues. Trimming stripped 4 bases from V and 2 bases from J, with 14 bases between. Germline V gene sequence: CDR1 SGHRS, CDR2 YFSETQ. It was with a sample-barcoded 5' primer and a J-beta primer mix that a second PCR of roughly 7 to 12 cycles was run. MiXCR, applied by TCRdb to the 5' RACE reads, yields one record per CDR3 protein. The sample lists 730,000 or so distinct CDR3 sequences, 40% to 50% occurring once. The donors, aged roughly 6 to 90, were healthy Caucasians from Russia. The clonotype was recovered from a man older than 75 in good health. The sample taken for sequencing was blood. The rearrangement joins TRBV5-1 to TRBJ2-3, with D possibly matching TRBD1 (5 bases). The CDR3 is CASSPLGRTTDTQYF. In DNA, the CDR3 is TGCGCCAGCAGCCCGTTGGGGCGGACCACAGATACGCAGTATTTT.